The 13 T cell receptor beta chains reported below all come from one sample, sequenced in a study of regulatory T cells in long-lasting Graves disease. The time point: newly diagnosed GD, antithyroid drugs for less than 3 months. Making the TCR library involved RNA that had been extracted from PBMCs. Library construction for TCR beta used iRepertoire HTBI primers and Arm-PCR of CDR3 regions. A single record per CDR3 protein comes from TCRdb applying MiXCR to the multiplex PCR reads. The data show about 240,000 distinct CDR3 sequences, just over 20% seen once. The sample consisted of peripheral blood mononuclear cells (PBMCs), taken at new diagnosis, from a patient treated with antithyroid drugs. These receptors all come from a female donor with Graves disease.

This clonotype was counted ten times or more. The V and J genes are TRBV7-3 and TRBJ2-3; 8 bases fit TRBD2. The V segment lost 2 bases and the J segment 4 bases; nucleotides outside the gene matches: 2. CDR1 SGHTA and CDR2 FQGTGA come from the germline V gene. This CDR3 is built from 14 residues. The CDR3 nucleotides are TGTGCCAGCAGCTTAGGGACTAGGTCAGATACGCAGTATTTT. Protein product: CASSLGTRSDTQYF.

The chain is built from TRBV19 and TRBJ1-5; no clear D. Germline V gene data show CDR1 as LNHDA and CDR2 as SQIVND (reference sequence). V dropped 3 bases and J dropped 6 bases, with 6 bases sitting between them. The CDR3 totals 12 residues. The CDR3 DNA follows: TGTGCCAGTAGTATGATCCCTCAGCCCCAGCATTTT. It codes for CASSMIPQPQHF.

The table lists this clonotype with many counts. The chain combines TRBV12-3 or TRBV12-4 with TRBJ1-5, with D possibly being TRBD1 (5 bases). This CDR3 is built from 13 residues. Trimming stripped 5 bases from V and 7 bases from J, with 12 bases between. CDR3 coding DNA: TGTGCCAGCAGTGACCCGACAGCCCAGCCCCAGCATTTT. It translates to CASSDPTAQPQHF.

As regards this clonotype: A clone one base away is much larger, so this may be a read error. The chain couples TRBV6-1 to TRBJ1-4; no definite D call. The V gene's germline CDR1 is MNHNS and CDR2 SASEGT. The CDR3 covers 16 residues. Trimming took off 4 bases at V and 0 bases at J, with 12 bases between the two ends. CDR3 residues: CASSARGIPTNEKLFF. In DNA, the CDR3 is TGTGCCAGCAGTGCCAGAGGCATCCCAACTAATGAAAAACTGTTTTTT.

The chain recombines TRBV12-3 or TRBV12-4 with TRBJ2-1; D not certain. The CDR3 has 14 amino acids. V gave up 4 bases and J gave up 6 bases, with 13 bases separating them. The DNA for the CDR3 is TGTGCCAGCAGTTCTTATGGGCCCCGCAATGAGCAGTTCTTC. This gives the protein CASSSYGPRNEQFF.

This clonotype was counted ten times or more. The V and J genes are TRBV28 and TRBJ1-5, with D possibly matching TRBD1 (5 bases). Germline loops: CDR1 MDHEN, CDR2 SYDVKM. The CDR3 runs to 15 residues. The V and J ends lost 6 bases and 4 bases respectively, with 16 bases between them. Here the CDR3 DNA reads TGTGCCAGCAGCCACGGGGGTTCGGGTAATCAGCCCCAGCATTTT. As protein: CASSHGGSGNQPQHF.

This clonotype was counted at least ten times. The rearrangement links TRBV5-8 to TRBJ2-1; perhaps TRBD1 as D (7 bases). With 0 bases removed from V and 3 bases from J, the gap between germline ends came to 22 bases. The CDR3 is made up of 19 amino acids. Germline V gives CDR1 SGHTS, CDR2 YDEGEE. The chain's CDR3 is CASSLEWTGGTLLYNEQFF. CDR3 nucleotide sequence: TGTGCCAGCAGCTTGGAATGGACAGGCGGGACCTTGCTCTACAATGAGCAGTTCTTC.

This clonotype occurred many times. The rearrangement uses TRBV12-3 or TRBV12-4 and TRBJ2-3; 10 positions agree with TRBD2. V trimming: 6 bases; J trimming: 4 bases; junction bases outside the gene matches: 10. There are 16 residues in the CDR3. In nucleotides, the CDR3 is TGTGCCAGCAGACCCCTCCTAGCGGGAGAGTCAGATACGCAGTATTTT. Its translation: CASRPLLAGESDTQYF.

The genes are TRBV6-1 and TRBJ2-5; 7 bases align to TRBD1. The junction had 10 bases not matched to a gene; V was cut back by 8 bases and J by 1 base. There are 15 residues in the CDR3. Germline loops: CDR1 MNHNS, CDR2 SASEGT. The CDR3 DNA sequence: TGTGCCAGCTACGAAAGGGGGCGCCCCCAAGAGACCCAGTACTTC. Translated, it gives CASYERGRPQETQYF.

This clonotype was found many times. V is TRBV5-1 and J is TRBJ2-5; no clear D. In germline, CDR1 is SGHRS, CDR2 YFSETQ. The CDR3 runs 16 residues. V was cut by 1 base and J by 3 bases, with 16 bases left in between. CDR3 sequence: CASSLFLVGLEETQYF. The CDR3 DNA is TGCGCCAGCAGCTTGTTTTTGGTGGGATTGGAAGAGACCCAGTACTTC. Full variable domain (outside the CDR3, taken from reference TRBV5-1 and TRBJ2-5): KAGVTQTPRYLIKTRGQQVTLSCSPISGHRSVSWYQQTPGQGLQFLFEYFSETQRNKGNFPGRFSGRQFSNSRSEMNVSTLELGDSALYLCASSLFLVGLEETQYFGPGTRLLVL.

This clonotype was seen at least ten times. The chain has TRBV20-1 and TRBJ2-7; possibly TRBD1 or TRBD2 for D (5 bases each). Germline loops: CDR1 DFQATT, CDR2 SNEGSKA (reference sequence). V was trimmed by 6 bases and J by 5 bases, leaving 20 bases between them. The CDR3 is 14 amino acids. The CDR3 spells CSATPRVRGHEQYF. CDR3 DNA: TGCAGTGCCACCCCACGTGTCCGGGGCCACGAGCAGTACTTC.

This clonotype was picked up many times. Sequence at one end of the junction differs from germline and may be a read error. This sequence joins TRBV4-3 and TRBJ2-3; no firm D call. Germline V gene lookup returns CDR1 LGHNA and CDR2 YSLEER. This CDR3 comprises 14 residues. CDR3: CANSQGGVTDTQYF. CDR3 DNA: TGCGCCAACAGCCAAGGTGGTGTAACAGATACGCAGTATTTT.

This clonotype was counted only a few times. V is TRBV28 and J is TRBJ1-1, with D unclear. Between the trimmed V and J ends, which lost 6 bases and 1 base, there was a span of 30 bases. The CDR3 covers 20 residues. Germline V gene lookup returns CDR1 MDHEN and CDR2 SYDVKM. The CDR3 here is CASRFPGREGEVLGNTEAFF. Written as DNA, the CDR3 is TGTGCCAGCAGGTTTCCGGGAAGGGAGGGAGAGGTACTGGGGAACACTGAAGCTTTCTTT.